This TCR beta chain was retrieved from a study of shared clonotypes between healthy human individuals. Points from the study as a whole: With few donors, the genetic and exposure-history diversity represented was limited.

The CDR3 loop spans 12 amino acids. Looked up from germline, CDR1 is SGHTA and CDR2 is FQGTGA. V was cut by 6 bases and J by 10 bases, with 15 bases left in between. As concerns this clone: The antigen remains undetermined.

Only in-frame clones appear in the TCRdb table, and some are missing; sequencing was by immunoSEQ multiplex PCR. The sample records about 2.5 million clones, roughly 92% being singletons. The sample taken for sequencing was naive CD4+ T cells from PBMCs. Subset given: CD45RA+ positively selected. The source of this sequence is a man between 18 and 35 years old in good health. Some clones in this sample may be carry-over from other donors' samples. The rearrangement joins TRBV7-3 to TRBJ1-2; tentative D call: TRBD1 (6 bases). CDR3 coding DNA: TGTGCCAGCAGAGAAAGACAGGTATACTACACCTTC. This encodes CASRERQVYYTF.